This section outlines one T cell receptor beta chain sequence together with its context. The data belong to a study of blood T cell repertoires in COVID-19. Study-level background: Samples came from the United States, Italy and Spain, spanning acute and convalescent COVID-19. Sources were T cells, B-cell-depleted T cells, or PBMCs; the material itself was cDNA or gDNA.

The method was immunoSEQ multiplex PCR; TCRdb's version includes in-frame clones alone and lacks a portion of them. Counted here are more than 350,000 clones, approximately 90% occurring once; the ten biggest clones make up 10%. Specimen: PBMCs or T cells enriched from blood (not recorded which). This receptor was identified in a woman in her forties or fifties who had recovered from COVID-19.

The CDR3 sequence is CASSLATDSLNTEAFF. For the CDR3, the DNA is TGTGCCAGCAGCTTAGCGACGGACAGCCTGAACACTGAAGCTTTCTTT. V usage is TRBV7-2 and J usage is TRBJ1-1; D perhaps matches TRBD1 (6 bases). Germline assignment: CDR1 SGHTA and CDR2 FQGNSA. The V end lost 0 bases, the J end lost 0 bases, and 11 bases lay between the germline ends. The CDR3 extends over 16 amino acids.